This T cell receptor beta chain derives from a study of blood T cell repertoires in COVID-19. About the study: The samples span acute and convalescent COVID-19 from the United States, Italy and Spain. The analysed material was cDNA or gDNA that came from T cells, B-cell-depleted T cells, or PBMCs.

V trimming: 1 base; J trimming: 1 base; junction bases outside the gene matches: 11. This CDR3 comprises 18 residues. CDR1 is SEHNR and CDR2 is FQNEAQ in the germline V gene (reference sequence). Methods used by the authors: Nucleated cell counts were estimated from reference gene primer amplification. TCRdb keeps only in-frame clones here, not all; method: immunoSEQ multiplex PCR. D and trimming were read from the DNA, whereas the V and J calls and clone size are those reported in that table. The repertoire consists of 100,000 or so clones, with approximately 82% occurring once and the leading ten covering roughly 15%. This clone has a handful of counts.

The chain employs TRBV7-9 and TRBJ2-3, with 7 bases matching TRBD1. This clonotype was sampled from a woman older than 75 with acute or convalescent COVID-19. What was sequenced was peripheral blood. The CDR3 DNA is TGTGCCAGCAGCTTAGGCCCCAACAGGGGTGGGGGCACAGATACGCAGTATTTT. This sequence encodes CASSLGPNRGGGTDTQYF.